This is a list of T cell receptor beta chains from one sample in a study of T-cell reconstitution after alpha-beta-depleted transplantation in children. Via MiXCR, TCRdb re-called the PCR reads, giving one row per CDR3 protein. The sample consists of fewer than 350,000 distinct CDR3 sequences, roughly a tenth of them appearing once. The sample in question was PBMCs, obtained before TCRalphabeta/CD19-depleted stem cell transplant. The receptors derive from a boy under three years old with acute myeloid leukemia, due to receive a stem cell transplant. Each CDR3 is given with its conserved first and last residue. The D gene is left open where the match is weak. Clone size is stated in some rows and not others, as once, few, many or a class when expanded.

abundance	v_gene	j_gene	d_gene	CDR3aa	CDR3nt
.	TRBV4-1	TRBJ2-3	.	CASSQVVGTDTQYF	TGCGCCAGCAGCCAGGTCGTTGGCACAGATACGCAGTATTTT
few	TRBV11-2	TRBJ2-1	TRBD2	CASSYLAGGYNEQFF	TGTGCCAGCAGTTATTTAGCGGGGGGGTACAATGAGCAGTTCTTC
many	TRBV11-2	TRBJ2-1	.	CASSLDAINRAYNEQFF	TGTGCCAGCAGCTTAGATGCAATAAACCGCGCCTACAATGAGCAGTTCTTC
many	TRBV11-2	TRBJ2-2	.	CASSLVPDTGELFF	TGTGCCAGCAGCTTAGTCCCAGACACCGGGGAGCTGTTTTTT
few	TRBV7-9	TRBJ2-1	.	CASSHKGHLYNEQFF	TGTGCCAGCAGCCACAAGGGACACCTATACAATGAGCAGTTCTTC
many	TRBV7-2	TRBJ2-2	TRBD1	CASSFSGTGGELFF	TGTGCCAGCAGCTTCTCCGGGACAGGGGGAGAGCTGTTTTTT
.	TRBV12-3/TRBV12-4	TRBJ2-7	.	CASSPHRDSYEQYF	TGTGCCAGCAGTCCCCACCGGGACTCTTACGAGCAGTACTTC
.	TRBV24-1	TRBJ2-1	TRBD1	CATSDPGGSSYNEQFF	TGTGCCACCAGTGACCCAGGGGGAAGCTCCTACAATGAGCAGTTCTTC
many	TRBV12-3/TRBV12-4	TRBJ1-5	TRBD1	CASRPTGGNQPQHF	TGTGCCAGCAGGCCTACAGGGGGCAATCAGCCCCAGCATTTT
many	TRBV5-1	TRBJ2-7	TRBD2	CASSLEASGSSYEQYF	TGCGCCAGCAGCTTGGAGGCTAGCGGGAGCTCCTACGAGCAGTACTTC
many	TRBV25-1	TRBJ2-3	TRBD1	CASSETGGTDTQYF	TGTGCCAGCAGTGAGACAGGGGGTACAGATACGCAGTATTTT
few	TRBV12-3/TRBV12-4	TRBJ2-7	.	CASRLTYEQYF	TGTGCCAGCAGACTAACCTACGAGCAGTACTTC
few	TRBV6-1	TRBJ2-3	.	CASGNGRWGDTQYF	TGTGCCAGCGGAAACGGGAGATGGGGAGATACGCAGTATTTT
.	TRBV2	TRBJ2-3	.	CASSEWRTAHQYF	TGTGCCAGCAGTGAATGGAGGACAGCCCACCAGTATTTT
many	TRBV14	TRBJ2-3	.	CASSQEAPLETDTQYF	TGTGCCAGCAGCCAAGAGGCTCCTCTTGAGACAGATACGCAGTATTTT
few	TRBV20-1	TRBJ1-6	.	CSAQDSENSPLHF	TGCAGTGCTCAGGACAGCGAAAATTCACCCCTCCACTTT
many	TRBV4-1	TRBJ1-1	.	CASSQGVRGTEAFF	TGCGCCAGCAGCCAAGGAGTCAGGGGAACTGAAGCTTTCTTT
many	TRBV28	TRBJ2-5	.	CASSRGVHQEAQYF	TGTGCCAGCTCGAGGGGAGTACACCAGGAGGCCCAGTACTTC
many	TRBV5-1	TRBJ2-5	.	CASSLLPGGPAETQYF	TGCGCCAGCAGCTTGCTCCCCGGGGGGCCGGCAGAGACCCAGTACTTC
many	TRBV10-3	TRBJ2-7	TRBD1	CAISERQGVDEQYF	TGTGCCATCAGTGAGCGACAGGGGGTCGACGAGCAGTACTTC
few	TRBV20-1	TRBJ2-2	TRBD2	CSARDRELAGGPMKAGELFF	TGCAGTGCTAGAGATCGTGAACTAGCGGGGGGGCCGATGAAGGCCGGGGAGCTGTTTTTT
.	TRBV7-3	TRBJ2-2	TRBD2	CASSLISGRNTGELFF	TGTGCCAGCAGCTTAATTAGCGGGAGAAACACCGGGGAGCTGTTTTTT
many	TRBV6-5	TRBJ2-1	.	CASSYWAGNEQFF	TGTGCCAGCAGTTACTGGGCGGGGAATGAGCAGTTCTTC